Each of the 18 T cell receptor beta chains below was sequenced from the same sample in a study of blood T cell repertoires in COVID-19. TCRdb keeps only in-frame clones here, not all; method: immunoSEQ multiplex PCR. The sample shows fewer than 300,000 clones, 80% to 95% of them seen only once. The source material was PBMCs or T cells enriched from blood (not recorded which). The receptors originated from a woman in her 30s who had recovered from COVID-19.

The chain joins TRBV5-4 to TRBJ2-6; 7 nucleotides agree with TRBD2. This CDR3 is 14 amino acids long. The junction had 1 base not matched to a gene; V was cut back by 5 bases and J by 2 bases. CDR1 and CDR2 from the germline V gene are SGHNT and YYREEE (reference sequence). The CDR3 reads CASSREAGANVLTF. The CDR3 bases are TGTGCCAGCAGTCGGGAGGCTGGGGCCAACGTCCTGACTTTC. Complete variable domain (other parts from reference TRBV5-4 and TRBJ2-6): ETGVTQSPTHLIKTRGQQVTLRCSSQSGHNTVSWYQQALGQGPQFIFQYYREEENGRGNFPPRFSGLQFPNYSSELNVNALELDDSALYLCASSREAGANVLTFGAGSRLTVL.

V is TRBV12-3 or TRBV12-4 and J is TRBJ2-1, with TRBD2 as a possible D gene (6 bases). The CDR3 runs 12 residues. V lost 3 bases to trimming and J lost 7 bases, with 7 bases between them. The CDR3 DNA is TGTGCCAGCAGTTTCCTAGCGAATGAGCAGTTCTTC. Translated: CASSFLANEQFF.

This rearrangement joins TRBV7-2 to TRBJ2-1, with 8 positions matching TRBD1. Trimming took 1 base from V and 6 from J; bases not matched to a gene: 5. The germline CDR1 and CDR2 sequences are SGHTA and FQGNSA. CDR3 length: 15 residues. The CDR3 DNA follows: TGTGCCAGCAGCTTAGTCAGGGGGCTCGGCAATGAGCAGTTCTTC. Its translation: CASSLVRGLGNEQFF.

This chain links TRBV6-5 with TRBJ1-3; no definite D call. Between the trimmed V and J ends, which lost 0 bases and 2 bases, there was a span of 11 bases. CDR1 and CDR2 from the germline V gene are MNHEY and SVGAGI. This CDR3 comprises 16 residues. This CDR3 reads CASSYSSRSAGNTIYF. Here the CDR3 DNA reads TGTGCCAGCAGTTACTCCTCCCGGAGTGCTGGAAACACCATATATTTT.

This clone showed up just once. This chain connects TRBV10-3 to TRBJ1-3, with 7 nucleotides matching TRBD1. CDR1 is ENHRY and CDR2 is SYGVKD in the germline V gene. This CDR3 has 14 amino acids. V lost 10 bases to trimming and J lost 7 bases; unmatched junction nucleotides: 13. The CDR3 here is CASKWDSSGNTIYF. In nucleotides, the CDR3 is TGTGCCAGCAAATGGGACAGTTCAGGGAACACCATATATTTT.

This clone was counted only a few times. The chain links TRBV5-1 to TRBJ2-5; TRBD1 aligns across 11 bases. CDR3 length: 15 amino acids. Germline loops: CDR1 SGHRS, CDR2 YFSETQ. Trimming cost V 4 bases and J 9 bases; bases outside gene matches: 11. CDR3 bases: TGCGCCAGCAGCCCGGGACAGGGGGTGTCAATGGCCCAGTACTTC. This codes for CASSPGQGVSMAQYF.

CDR3 in DNA: TGTGCCAGCAGTTTCAGGCAGGGCCGGAATGAAAAACTGTTTTTT. This translates into CASSFRQGRNEKLFF. This chain links TRBV27 with TRBJ1-4; D possibly corresponds to TRBD1 (5 bases). This CDR3 is 15 amino acids long. V shed 3 bases and J shed 5 bases, with 13 bases lying between them. Germline V gives CDR1 MNHEY, CDR2 SMNVEV (reference sequence).

V gene TRBV30 combines with J gene TRBJ1-2; D is perhaps TRBD1 (5 bases). V lost 6 bases to trimming and J lost 2 bases, with 13 bases between them. CDR1 GTSNPN and CDR2 SVGIG come from the germline V gene (reference sequence). This CDR3 has 13 residues. CDR3 region: CACRRGVNYGYTF. The CDR3 bases are TGTGCCTGTAGGCGGGGGGTAAACTATGGCTACACCTTC.

The V call is TRBV7-9, the J call TRBJ2-7; 10 nucleotides line up with TRBD1. Germline values: CDR1 SEHNR, CDR2 FQNEAQ (reference sequence). The CDR3 runs to 14 residues. V shed 8 bases, J shed 5 bases, and the junction held 9 bases outside the gene matches. CDR3 nucleotide sequence: TGTGCCAGCGGACTGGACAGGGGGTCCGACGAGCAGTACTTC. It yields the protein CASGLDRGSDEQYF.

This chain connects TRBV6-1 to TRBJ1-2; D might be TRBD1 (6 bases). V was clipped by 0 bases and J by 5 bases, with 7 bases between them. Germline V gives CDR1 MNHNS, CDR2 SASEGT. CDR3 size: 13 residues. CDR3: CASSEATGYGYTF. The CDR3 nucleotides read TGTGCCAGCAGTGAAGCTACAGGGTATGGCTACACCTTC.

The chain has TRBV7-9 and TRBJ2-7; D possibly corresponds to TRBD2 (7 bases). CDR3 length equals 15 residues. Germline CDR1 and CDR2: SEHNR and FQNEAQ (reference sequence). V was shortened by 5 bases and J by 5 bases, with 19 bases between the two germline ends. CDR3 residues: CASSVGRGAADEQYF. CDR3 coding DNA: TGTGCCAGCAGCGTAGGCCGGGGGGCAGCGGACGAGCAGTACTTC.

The genes are TRBV27 and TRBJ2-1; the D gene is possibly TRBD2 (5 bases). Between the trimmed V and J ends, which lost 5 bases and 3 bases, there was a span of 14 bases. CDR1 MNHEY and CDR2 SMNVEV come from the germline V gene (reference sequence). The CDR3 sequence is 15 residues long. The CDR3 region has the DNA TGTGCCAGCAGTCGAGCTTTAGACTACTACAATGAGCAGTTCTTC. Translating it yields CASSRALDYYNEQFF.

This sequence joins TRBV11-3 and TRBJ1-1; D might be TRBD1 (6 bases). V gave up 5 bases and J gave up 0 bases, with 13 bases separating them. The CDR3 has 15 amino acids. The germline CDR1 and CDR2 sequences are SGHNT and YENEEA. Here the CDR3 DNA reads TGTGCCAGCAGCGCTACGGGACACATGAACACTGAAGCTTTCTTT. This translates into CASSATGHMNTEAFF. The variable domain in full, completed from reference TRBV11-3 and TRBJ1-1, reads EAGVVQSPRYKIIEKKQPVAFWCNPISGHNTLYWYLQNLGQGPELLIRYENEEAVDDSQLPKDRFSAERLKGVDSTLKIQPAELGDSAVYLCASSATGHMNTEAFFGQGTRLTVV.

This clone showed up just once. This rearrangement joins TRBV5-8 to TRBJ1-6, with no clear D. Germline-derived CDR1 and CDR2 are SGHTS and YDEGEE. The CDR3 has 16 amino acids. V gave up 1 base and J gave up 8 bases, with 16 bases separating them. The CDR3 reads CASSLPARPPYSPLHF. The CDR3 nucleotides read TGTGCCAGCAGCTTGCCTGCCAGGCCGCCTTATTCACCCCTCCACTTT.

V is TRBV6-5 and J is TRBJ2-7; tentatively, D is TRBD2 (5 bases). Per germline, CDR1 MNHEY and CDR2 SVGAGI. V was shortened by 4 bases and J by 1 base, with 11 bases between the two germline ends. The CDR3 spans 14 residues. The CDR3 coding sequence is TGTGCCAGCAGTTTCGGACTGCAATCCTACGAGCAGTACTTC. The encoded protein is CASSFGLQSYEQYF.

This chain connects TRBV28 to TRBJ2-1; possible D gene TRBD2, 5 bases. V was cut by 3 bases and J by 2 bases, with 14 bases left in between. Germline V CDR1 and CDR2: MDHEN, SYDVKM. This CDR3 has 16 residues. CDR3 region: CASSFVKGVTYNEQFF. The CDR3 nucleotides are TGTGCCAGCAGTTTTGTTAAGGGAGTCACCTACAATGAGCAGTTCTTC.

The chain recombines TRBV5-6 with TRBJ1-6; D gene uncertain. Trimming removed 0 bases from V and 10 bases from J, with 14 bases in between. Germline V gives CDR1 SGHDT, CDR2 YYEEEE. This CDR3 is 15 amino acids long. CDR3 amino acids: CASSLAGGSMSPLHF. CDR3 bases: TGTGCCAGCAGCTTGGCAGGAGGGAGTATGTCACCCCTCCACTTT.

The rearrangement uses TRBV27 and TRBJ1-1; perhaps TRBD1 as D (5 bases). CDR3 length: 14 amino acids. Trimming removed 5 bases from V and 10 bases from J, with 20 bases in between. The germline V gene encodes CDR1 MNHEY and CDR2 SMNVEV (reference sequence). The CDR3 spells CASSPNQAIQGAFF. In nucleotides, the CDR3 is TGTGCCAGCAGTCCCAACCAAGCCATTCAGGGAGCTTTCTTT.